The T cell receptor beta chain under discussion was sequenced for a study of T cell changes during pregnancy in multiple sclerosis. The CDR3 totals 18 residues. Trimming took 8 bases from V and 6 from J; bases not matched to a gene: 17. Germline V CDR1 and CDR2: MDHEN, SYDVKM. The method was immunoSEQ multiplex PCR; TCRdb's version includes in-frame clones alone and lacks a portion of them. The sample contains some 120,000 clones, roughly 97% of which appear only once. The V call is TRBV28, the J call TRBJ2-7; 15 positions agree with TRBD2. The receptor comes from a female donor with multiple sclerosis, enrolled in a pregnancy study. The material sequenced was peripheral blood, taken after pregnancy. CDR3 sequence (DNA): TGTGCCAGCCGAGGACTAGCGGGAGGGCTATTCCGGGACGCCGAGCAGTACTTC. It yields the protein CASRGLAGGLFRDAEQYF.